This TCR beta chain derives from a study of T cell changes during pregnancy in multiple sclerosis. This CDR3 region has 15 residues. Looked up from germline, CDR1 is MDHEN and CDR2 is SYDVKM. V lost 3 bases and J lost 2, with 10 bases in between. Using immunoSEQ multiplex PCR, the repertoire was profiled, and TCRdb retains in-frame clones only, with some absent. Of over 70,000 clones in the sample, about 91% are singletons; the top ten hold more than 1.5%. The chain links TRBV28 to TRBJ1-4; a possible D gene is TRBD1 (5 bases). Sample: peripheral blood, taken in the first trimester of pregnancy. The clonotype was recovered from a female donor in good health, enrolled as a control in a pregnancy study. In nucleotides, the CDR3 is TGTGCCAGCAGTTTGATCGGGGGGACTAATGAAAAACTGTTTTTT. This translates into CASSLIGGTNEKLFF.